These 25 T cell receptor beta chains were sequenced from one sample in a study of blood T cell repertoires in COVID-19 (TCRdb year 2020). Library creation used the immunoSEQ multiplex PCR assay. Entries here come from immuneACCESS through TCRdb and include only in-frame sequences with V and J called. Some clones fail to appear in such tables; in the studies checked, an unresolved V gene covers under half of the shortfall, and the cause of the remainder is unknown. Here the sample has approximately 450,000 clones; 87% occur a single time. The ten largest account for over 1.5% of the sample. The specimen sequenced was PBMCs or T cells enriched from blood (not recorded which). Receptors were obtained from a woman younger than 35 with acute COVID-19.

The rearrangement joins TRBV14 to TRBJ2-2; D is uncertain. V was clipped by 6 bases and J by 0 bases, with 8 bases between them. The CDR3 has 14 residues. Per germline, CDR1 SGHDN and CDR2 FVKESK. The CDR3, as DNA: TGTGCCAGCAGTTCGCAGACGAACACCGGGGAGCTGTTTTTT. Its protein is CASSSQTNTGELFF.

The chain has TRBV18 and TRBJ2-2, with a possible D match to TRBD2 (5 bases). This CDR3 comprises 13 residues. With 1 base removed from V and 6 bases from J, the gap between germline ends came to 6 bases. The germline CDR1 and CDR2 sequences are KGHSH and LQKENI. The CDR3 is CASSPRTSGELFF. DNA of the CDR3: TGTGCCAGCTCACCACGGACTTCCGGGGAGCTGTTTTTT.

This chain connects TRBV19 to TRBJ2-1; D call uncertain. The length of the CDR3 is 12 residues. The V end was cut by 4 bases, the J end by 5 bases, with 6 bases between. Looked up from germline, CDR1 is LNHDA and CDR2 is SQIVND (reference sequence). The CDR3 DNA reads as TGTGCCAGTAGTAGATACAACAATGAGCAGTTCTTC. It is translated as CASSRYNNEQFF.

V usage is TRBV6-6 and J usage is TRBJ1-1; D gene unclear. The germline V and J ends were trimmed by 2 bases and 0 bases, with 13 bases remaining between them. The CDR3 consists of 16 residues. The germline V gene encodes CDR1 MNHNY and CDR2 SVGAGI (reference sequence). This CDR3 reads CASSYVLLGMNTEAFF. The CDR3 DNA is TGTGCCAGCAGTTACGTGTTACTAGGGATGAACACTGAAGCTTTCTTT.

This rearrangement joins TRBV11-2 to TRBJ2-5, with TRBD2 identical over 12 bases. The ends lost 5 bases at V and 4 bases at J; junction bases unmatched: 5. The CDR3 totals 15 residues. Germline CDR1 is SGHAT and CDR2 is FQNNGV. The CDR3 DNA reads as TGTGCCAGCAGCCGAAGACTAGCGGGAGTAGAGACCCAGTACTTC. Residues: CASSRRLAGVETQYF. Using reference TRBV11-2 and TRBJ2-5 for the parts outside the CDR3, the full variable domain is EAGVAQSPRYKIIEKRQSVAFWCNPISGHATLYWYQQILGQGPKLLIQFQNNGVVDDSQLPKDRFSAERLKGVDSTLKIQPAKLEDSAVYLCASSRRLAGVETQYFGPGTRLLVL.

J is TRBJ1-2 and V is TRBV12-3 or TRBV12-4; D is possibly TRBD1 (5 bases). Trimming stripped 2 bases from V and 5 bases from J, with 9 bases between. CDR3 length: 13 residues. The CDR3 coding sequence is TGTGCCAGCAGTTTAACGGACACATATGGCTACACCTTC. Encoded protein: CASSLTDTYGYTF.

CDR3 coding DNA: TGTGCCAGTAGTACGCGACTCTTCATGAACACTGAAGCTTTCTTT. This encodes CASSTRLFMNTEAFF. The V call is TRBV19, the J call TRBJ1-1; no clear D gene. The ends were cut back, 4 bases at V and 0 bases at J, with 12 bases in the middle. CDR3 length: 15 residues. Germline CDR1 reads LNHDA; CDR2 reads SQIVND (reference sequence).

The chain couples TRBV14 to TRBJ1-1; 7 bases align to TRBD1. The CDR3 has 13 amino acids. Germline assignment: CDR1 SGHDN and CDR2 FVKESK. V trimming: 4 bases; J trimming: 4 bases; junction bases outside the gene matches: 3. The CDR3 protein is CASSRAGGTEAFF. CDR3 nucleotides: TGTGCCAGCAGCCGAGCAGGGGGCACTGAAGCTTTCTTT. The full variable domain, with the rest looked up from reference TRBV14 and TRBJ1-1, is EAGVTQFPSHSVIEKGQTVTLRCDPISGHDNLYWYRRVMGKEIKFLLHFVKESKQDESGMPNNRFLAERTGGTYSTLKVQPAELEDSGVYFCASSRAGGTEAFFGQGTRLTVV.

The chain carries TRBV14 and TRBJ2-7; no clear D gene. Germline V gene sequence: CDR1 SGHDN, CDR2 FVKESK. This CDR3 is 12 amino acids long. Trimming took 1 base from V and 7 from J, leaving 8 bases between them. CDR3 amino acids: CASSQVINEQYF. Here the CDR3 DNA reads TGTGCCAGCAGCCAAGTTATTAATGAGCAGTACTTC. Full variable domain (missing parts from reference TRBV14 and TRBJ2-7): EAGVTQFPSHSVIEKGQTVTLRCDPISGHDNLYWYRRVMGKEIKFLLHFVKESKQDESGMPNNRFLAERTGGTYSTLKVQPAELEDSGVYFCASSQVINEQYFGPGTRLTVT.

V gene TRBV15 combines with J gene TRBJ1-5, with D possibly being TRBD1 (5 bases). CDR1 and CDR2 (germline): LNHNV, YYDKDF (reference sequence). Trimming left V 5 bases short and J 0 bases short, with 11 bases between. The CDR3 runs to 15 residues. This chain's CDR3 is CATSPTDLSNQPQHF. The CDR3 nucleotides read TGTGCCACCAGCCCGACAGACCTTAGCAATCAGCCCCAGCATTTT.

The chain is built from TRBV10-3 and TRBJ2-7; 7 positions match TRBD1. CDR3 length: 14 amino acids. CDR1 is ENHRY, CDR2 SYGVKD, per germline. V lost 6 bases and J lost 4; bases outside the gene matches: 9. CDR3 DNA: TGTGCCATCAGCGAGACAGGGATAGGGTACGAGCAGTACTTC. Protein: CAISETGIGYEQYF.

The CDR3 sequence: CASSYSERGGPFF. Here the CDR3 DNA reads TGTGCCAGCAGTTACTCTGAGCGGGGGGGCCCTTTCTTC. This chain connects TRBV6-6 to TRBJ2-1, with 10 bases lining up with TRBD2. J lost 16 bases, V lost 0 bases, and 6 bases had no gene match. This CDR3 is 13 amino acids long. In germline, CDR1 is MNHNY, CDR2 SVGAGI (reference sequence).

This clone appeared a single time. The J gene is TRBJ1-4, the V gene TRBV5-6; no definite D call. Germline-derived CDR1 and CDR2 are SGHDT and YYEEEE. The CDR3 spans 13 residues. Deletions cut 4 bases from V and 7 bases from J, with 11 bases between. The DNA of the CDR3 is TGTGCCAGCAGCCTAGGATATAGTGAAAAACTGTTTTTT. It is translated as CASSLGYSEKLFF. Drawing the rest from reference TRBV5-6 and TRBJ1-4, the complete variable domain is DAGVTQSPTHLIKTRGQQVTLRCSPKSGHDTVSWYQQALGQGPQFIFQYYEEEERQRGNFPDRFSGHQFPNYSSELNVNALLLGDSALYLCASSLGYSEKLFFGSGTQLSVL.

The V call is TRBV11-3, the J call TRBJ1-6, with D unclear. V gave up 1 base and J gave up 2 bases, with 3 bases separating them. Germline loops: CDR1 SGHNT, CDR2 YENEEA. There are 14 residues in the CDR3. CDR3 sequence: CASSLGPYNSPLHF. DNA of the CDR3: TGTGCCAGCAGCTTAGGGCCCTATAATTCACCCCTCCACTTT.

The V and J genes are TRBV3-1 (or the pseudogene TRBV3-2) and TRBJ1-1, with D perhaps matching TRBD1 (5 bases). Trimming removed 3 bases from V and 1 base from J, with 15 bases in between. Germline V lookup: CDR1 LGHDT, CDR2 YNNKEL (reference sequence). The CDR3 extends over 16 amino acids. CDR3 amino acids: CASSQDTGGGNTEAFF. DNA for the CDR3: TGTGCCAGCAGCCAGGATACGGGGGGTGGGAACACTGAAGCTTTCTTT.

V is TRBV24-1 and J is TRBJ1-1; 10 bases line up with TRBD1. Losses at the gene ends were 8 bases for V and 4 bases for J; bases not matched to a gene: 3. The CDR3 contains 13 residues. Germline V gene lookup returns CDR1 KGHDR and CDR2 SFDVKD. The CDR3 region is CATTRTGGTEAFF. CDR3 nucleotides: TGTGCCACCACCAGGACAGGGGGCACTGAAGCTTTCTTT.

This rearrangement joins TRBV24-1 to TRBJ2-4; D gene ambiguous. V was clipped by 3 bases and J by 4 bases, with 6 bases between them. In germline, CDR1 is KGHDR, CDR2 SFDVKD. The CDR3 spans 13 residues. The DNA for the CDR3 is TGTGCCACCAGTGATCCCCTTAAAAACATTCAGTACTTC. Residues: CATSDPLKNIQYF.

The V gene is TRBV14, the J gene TRBJ2-5, with 12 bases aligning to TRBD2. The CDR3 runs 15 residues. Trimming took 6 bases from V and 5 from J; bases not matched to a gene: 7. The germline gives CDR1 SGHDN, CDR2 FVKESK. CDR3: CASSPSGRAWETQYF. CDR3 sequence (DNA): TGTGCCAGCAGTCCTAGCGGGAGGGCCTGGGAGACCCAGTACTTC.

The rearrangement uses TRBV6-5 and TRBJ2-1, with 12 bases fitting TRBD1. In germline, CDR1 is MNHEY, CDR2 SVGAGI. The CDR3 has 15 residues. V lost 3 bases, J lost 9 bases, and 6 bases stayed unmatched. CDR3 sequence reads: CASSYAGQGAGEQFF. The CDR3 DNA reads TGTGCCAGCAGTTATGCGGGACAGGGGGCTGGTGAGCAGTTCTTC.

The chain carries TRBV5-1 and TRBJ1-2; D unresolved. V lost 5 bases to trimming and J lost 0 bases, with 8 bases between them. Germline CDR1 SGHRS, CDR2 YFSETQ. This CDR3 is built from 13 residues. The CDR3 sequence: CASRAETNYGYTF. In DNA, the CDR3 is TGCGCCAGCAGAGCGGAAACTAACTATGGCTACACCTTC.

The chain has TRBV5-1 and TRBJ2-7; D may be TRBD1 (6 bases). The CDR3 has 15 residues. The germline CDR1 and CDR2 sequences are SGHRS and YFSETQ. V shed 2 bases and J shed 3 bases, with 15 bases lying between them. The CDR3 sequence: CASSFVGQRNYEQYF. CDR3 sequence (DNA): TGCGCCAGCAGCTTTGTCGGACAGCGTAACTACGAGCAGTACTTC.

The chain combines TRBV7-9 with TRBJ2-7; 10 bases are shared with TRBD2. Germline V gene lookup returns CDR1 SEHNR and CDR2 FQNEAQ (reference sequence). The junction had 9 bases not matched to a gene; V was cut back by 6 bases and J by 4 bases. The CDR3 is 15 residues long. The CDR3 is CASSFSGRSKYEQYF. CDR3 coding DNA: TGTGCCAGCAGTTTTAGCGGGAGGTCTAAGTACGAGCAGTACTTC.

This clone was recorded a few times. The V gene is TRBV7-2, the J gene TRBJ2-7; 16 bases align to TRBD2. From germline, CDR1 is SGHTA and CDR2 FQGNSA. Trimming removed 5 bases from V and 3 bases from J; junction bases left unmatched: 13. CDR3 size: 19 residues. DNA of the CDR3: TGTGCCAGCAGCCCGGGCAGCCCCGGGACTAGCGGGAGGGGCTACGAGCAGTACTTC. This encodes CASSPGSPGTSGRGYEQYF.

The chain links TRBV27 to TRBJ1-6, with no clear D. CDR1 and CDR2 (germline): MNHEY, SMNVEV (reference sequence). This CDR3 has 16 amino acids. V was cut by 3 bases and J by 8 bases, with 17 bases left in between. As DNA, the CDR3 is TGTGCCAGCAGTTTCGGAGGGCGGGTTCGTGATTCACCCCTCCACTTT. Protein: CASSFGGRVRDSPLHF.

The chain combines TRBV5-1 with TRBJ2-3; 8 nucleotides match TRBD2. The CDR3 length is 15 residues. The germline V gene has CDR1 SGHRS and CDR2 YFSETQ. V shed 1 base, J shed 0 bases, and the junction held 1 base outside the gene matches. CDR3 protein: CASSLSSGSTDTQYF. DNA for the CDR3: TGCGCCAGCAGCTTGTCTAGCGGGAGCACAGATACGCAGTATTTT.